A single sample gave rise to the 17 T cell receptor beta chains below, sequenced in a study of cytomegalovirus exposure and HLA in healthy donors. With 60 Vbeta and 13 Jbeta primers, the PCR was carried out. Sequenced by immunoSEQ multiplex PCR; TCRdb stores in-frame clones only, minus some. The sample yields roughly 140,000 clones, about 80% seen once. Sequencing input: PBMCs. These receptors were collected from a male donor in good health and CMV-seronegative.

The chain recombines TRBV2 with TRBJ1-3; D might be TRBD1 (5 bases). The V end lost 0 bases, the J end lost 13 bases, and 16 bases lay between the germline ends. CDR3 length: 14 residues. Germline values: CDR1 SNHLY, CDR2 FYNNEI. The CDR3 loop is CASSEATFGGRIYF. CDR3 sequence (DNA): TGTGCCAGCAGTGAAGCGACTTTCGGGGGACGGATATATTTT.

The genes are TRBV2 and TRBJ1-4, with D perhaps matching TRBD1 (6 bases). V was trimmed by 3 bases and J by 6 bases, leaving 11 bases between them. Germline loops: CDR1 SNHLY, CDR2 FYNNEI. CDR3 length equals 14 residues. CDR3 sequence: CASSDRAGDEKLFF. CDR3 nucleotides: TGTGCCAGCAGTGATAGGGCAGGGGATGAAAAACTGTTTTTT.

The chain has TRBV5-1 and TRBJ2-3; tentatively, D is TRBD1 (6 bases). V dropped 4 bases and J dropped 1 base, with 10 bases sitting between them. CDR1 and CDR2 from the germline V gene are SGHRS and YFSETQ. The CDR3 spans 14 residues. The CDR3 DNA is TGCGCCAGCAGCCCGGGACAAGGCACAGATACGCAGTATTTT. Translation: CASSPGQGTDTQYF.

This clone turned up a few times. The chain couples TRBV2 to TRBJ2-3; tentatively, D is TRBD2 (5 bases). V gave up 6 bases and J gave up 4 bases, with 8 bases separating them. Germline values: CDR1 SNHLY, CDR2 FYNNEI. The length of the CDR3 is 12 residues. The CDR3 region is CASRLDPDTQYF. The CDR3 DNA is TGTGCCAGCAGACTAGACCCAGATACGCAGTATTTT.

This sequence joins TRBV11-3 and TRBJ1-6; tentatively, D is TRBD1 (6 bases). The CDR3 runs to 14 residues. V gave up 5 bases and J gave up 7 bases, with 12 bases separating them. Germline CDR1 and CDR2: SGHNT and YENEEA. CDR3 sequence: CASSPGHGNSPLHF. DNA for the CDR3: TGTGCCAGCAGCCCGGGACACGGGAATTCACCCCTCCACTTT.

V and J are TRBV9 and TRBJ2-7, with D possibly TRBD1 on 5 matching bases. Trimming removed 4 bases from V and 6 bases from J, with 17 bases in between. The germline CDR1 and CDR2 sequences are SGDLS and YYNGEE. The CDR3 is 14 amino acids. CDR3 in DNA: TGTGCCAGCAGCCAAGGGGAAATGGGCGGCGAGCAGTACTTC. Residues: CASSQGEMGGEQYF.

The rearrangement uses TRBV9 and TRBJ1-4; TRBD1 is a possible D gene (6 bases). V lost 3 bases and J lost 0, with 9 bases in between. The germline CDR1 and CDR2 sequences are SGDLS and YYNGEE. This CDR3 comprises 15 residues. In DNA, the CDR3 is TGTGCCAGCAGCGCTCGACAGGCAACTAATGAAAAACTGTTTTTT. This sequence encodes CASSARQATNEKLFF.

The V call is TRBV7-9, the J call TRBJ2-5, with TRBD1 matching over 10 bases. Germline-derived CDR1 and CDR2 are SEHNR and FQNEAQ (reference sequence). V was pared by 6 bases and J by 4 bases, with 11 bases of the junction left unmatched. This CDR3 has 16 amino acids. CDR3 loop: CASSPVFGQGGETQYF. The CDR3 DNA follows: TGTGCCAGCAGTCCCGTATTTGGACAGGGGGGAGAGACCCAGTACTTC.

This clone appeared a few times. This rearrangement joins TRBV18 to TRBJ2-1, with D maybe TRBD1 (5 bases). Trimming pared 0 bases from V and 3 bases from J, leaving 9 bases between. Germline CDR1 and CDR2: KGHSH and LQKENI. This CDR3 has 15 amino acids. CDR3 coding DNA: TGTGCCAGCTCACCACCGGCGCAGGGCTACAATGAGCAGTTCTTC. This gives the protein CASSPPAQGYNEQFF.

This chain uses TRBV6-1 with TRBJ1-2; tentative D call: TRBD1 (6 bases). In germline, CDR1 is MNHNS, CDR2 SASEGT. V was clipped by 2 bases and J by 5 bases, with 18 bases between them. The CDR3 runs 16 residues. CDR3 DNA sequence: TGTGCCAGCAGTGAACTCCAGGGGTCCATGTTTTATGGCTACACCTTC. It specifies CASSELQGSMFYGYTF.

The J gene is TRBJ2-1, the V gene TRBV9; 9 bases agree with TRBD2. After removal of 1 base from V and 9 bases from J, the junction contained 11 bases not matched to a gene. This CDR3 is 16 amino acids long. CDR1 SGDLS and CDR2 YYNGEE come from the germline V gene. The CDR3 nucleotides read TGTGCCAGCAGCGTAAGGGCTAGCGGGACCTTGGGTGAGCAGTTCTTC. Protein sequence: CASSVRASGTLGEQFF.

This sequence joins TRBV27 and TRBJ1-2, with 7 bases fitting TRBD1. Germline V gene data show CDR1 as MNHEY and CDR2 as SMNVEV (reference sequence). This CDR3 contains 16 residues. After removal of 6 bases from V and 0 bases from J, the junction contained 10 bases not matched to a gene. The CDR3 here is CASSPWQGEANYGYTF. CDR3 in DNA: TGTGCCAGCAGCCCCTGGCAGGGGGAAGCTAACTATGGCTACACCTTC.

The rearrangement links TRBV7-2 to TRBJ1-1, with 7 positions matching TRBD1. The CDR3 has 16 amino acids. After removal of 2 bases from V and 4 bases from J, the junction contained 10 bases not matched to a gene. Germline CDR1 SGHTA, CDR2 FQGNSA. The CDR3 DNA is TGTGCCAGCAGCTTAAACCCCAAGGGGGCAGGCACTGAAGCTTTCTTT. It yields the protein CASSLNPKGAGTEAFF.

About this clone: One end of the junction varies from germline; a read error may be responsible. This chain uses TRBV7-9 with TRBJ2-3, with TRBD1 as a possible D gene (6 bases). Germline lookup yields CDR1 SEHNR and CDR2 FQNEAQ (reference sequence). This CDR3 has 17 amino acids. The DNA for the CDR3 is TGTTCCAGCAGCTTACTTGCAGGGGATACTAGCACAGATACGCAGTATTTT. The encoded protein is CSSSLLAGDTSTDTQYF.

In regard to this clone: The junction shows a germline mismatch at one end, possibly a read error. The chain couples TRBV7-9 to TRBJ2-5, with 11 bases identical to TRBD2. Germline V CDR1 and CDR2: SEHNR, FQNEAQ (reference sequence). CDR3 length equals 16 residues. CDR3 sequence reads: CSSSLGTSGPQETQYF. The CDR3 region has the DNA TGTTCCAGCAGCTTAGGGACTAGCGGACCCCAAGAGACCCAGTACTTC.

V gene TRBV5-1 combines with J gene TRBJ2-1; perhaps TRBD1 as D (6 bases). Per the germline V gene, CDR1 is SGHRS and CDR2 is YFSETQ. Trimming left V 0 bases short and J 0 bases short, with 10 bases between. The CDR3 loop spans 16 amino acids. The CDR3 DNA follows: TGCGCCAGCAGCTTGGCCACAGGGAGCTCCTACAATGAGCAGTTCTTC. As protein: CASSLATGSSYNEQFF.

The chain employs TRBV5-8 and TRBJ1-2; D perhaps matches TRBD1 (5 bases). Germline V CDR1 and CDR2: SGHTS, YDEGEE. The CDR3 is 15 amino acids. V lost 5 bases and J 4 bases, leaving 18 bases between the germline ends. In DNA, the CDR3 is TGTGCCAGCAGTATGGGGCAGGGAGGTGGCTATGGCTACACCTTC. Amino acid sequence: CASSMGQGGGYGYTF. Full variable domain (outside the CDR3, taken from reference TRBV5-8 and TRBJ1-2): EAGVTQSPTHLIKTRGQQATLRCSPISGHTSVYWYQQALGLGLQFLLWYDEGEERNRGNFPPRFSGRQFPNYSSELNVNALELEDSALYLCASSMGQGGGYGYTFGSGTRLTVV.